Sequencing of this T cell receptor (beta chain) was carried out in a study of memory CD4+ T cells and cytomegalovirus serostatus (dated by TCRdb to the late 2010s). Study-wide context: The cohort included 35 or so healthy adults from Belgium, of whom 9 were CMV seropositive and about 25 were CMV seronegative. The study sequenced CD4+ memory TCRbeta repertoires of a Belgian cohort with known cytomegalovirus serostatus to replicate a published TCR-based CMV serostatus classifier. What the work shows at the level of the full study, not this receptor alone: Among the approximately 160 previously reported CMV-associated TCRbeta sequences, some 67 showed up in the CD4+ memory repertoires, with each one found in between one and five individuals. On the Belgian cohort, the classifier built on the original framework reached a median bootstrapped AUC of 0.95, with a 95% CI of 0.76-1.00. The results were interpreted as suggesting that the CMV-associated TCR signature is mostly present in the CD4+ memory repertoire. CMV serostatus prediction reached a median bootstrapped AUC of about 0.96 with the original framework and 0.91 with a US-trained random forest. Unlike the original study, which covered naive and memory CD4+ and CD8+ populations, the Belgian study sequenced only CD4+CD45RO+ memory cells.

Single viable CD3+CD4+CD8-CD45RO+ cells were sorted as memory CD4+ T cells on a FACSAria II. To determine CMV serostatus, a Roche Elecsys assay was used that detects serum IgG against CMV pp150, pp28, p38 and p52. Once the samples were thawed, total CD4+ T cells were enriched through positive selection using CD4 magnetic microbeads. The samples came from a different study that was designed specifically to examine the CD4+ T cell memory repertoire. Peripheral blood mononuclear cells were isolated and cryopreserved according to standard operating procedures, and serum was kept at -80 degrees C. CD3-PerCP (BW264/56), CD4-APC (RPA-T4), CD45RO-PE (UCHT1) and CD8-Pacific Orange (3B5) antibodies were used for staining, and non-viable cells were excluded with Sytox blue. The Quick-DNA Microprep Kit was used to extract genomic DNA from the sorted cells. Amplification of TCRbeta DNA was done with the immunoSEQ hsTCRbeta kit, following the protocol from the manufacturer. An Illumina MiSeq instrument was used to sequence the TCRbeta libraries. On the authors' methods: Following removal of out-of-frame sequences, more than 2,000,000 distinct TCRbeta sequences were retained, with an average of around 70,000 per individual. Each individual was scored according to the count of around 160 previously reported CMV-associated TCRbeta sequences and the total productive distinct TCRbeta count. A beta-binomial model was reimplemented in Python, and random forests from scikit-learn, run with default parameters, were trained on data from the US cohort. Classifier performance on the Belgian cohort was reported as the median AUC with percentile confidence intervals calculated over 10,000 bootstrap iterations. TCRdb provides this immuneACCESS table in a form limited to in-frame rearrangements. Some clones are lacking; in checked studies, under half of them reflect an unresolved V gene, and why the rest are absent is not known. For V, J and clone size, that table is used; D and trimming come from the DNA. In all, the sample holds under 80,000 clones, and about 81% of those were seen once. The ten largest clones capture approximately 0.92% of the sample.

This clone appeared once. No antigen is known for it. No per-base quality is available; no much larger clone lies one base away. The CDR3, cysteine through phenylalanine, is 15 amino acids long. Left in the record is the CDR3 DNA by itself, 45 bases read in frame from the first base. Sequences WNHNN (CDR1) and SYGVQD (CDR2) are obtained from the germline V gene (reference sequence). After removal of 3 bases from V and 2 bases from J, the junction retains 6 bases not matched to a gene. The sample consisted of memory CD4+ T cells from blood. The receptor chain draws on TRBV10-1 and TRBJ1-1; 7 nucleotides in the junction match TRBD1. This receptor was taken from an adult in good health and CMV-seronegative. The CDR3 loop reads CASSEDRVGNTEAFF. Here is the DNA: TGCGCCAGCAGTGAAGACAGGGTTGGAAACACTGAAGCTTTCTTT.